This T cell receptor (beta chain) stems from a study of blood T cells in healthy people across ages. Study-wide results and caveats: CMV status of donors was unknown, possibly confounding expanded clonotype changes.

RNA extraction gave at least 5.5 micrograms of total RNA per sample. To note about this clonotype: Its antigen is unidentified.

For the second PCR, which ran for roughly 7 to 11 cycles, a sample-barcoded 5' primer and a J-beta primer mix were used. In TCRdb, the 5' RACE reads were re-called with MiXCR into one record per CDR3 protein. The repertoire holds fewer than 800,000 distinct CDR3 sequences, with 49% as singletons. The sequenced sample was blood. This clonotype originated in a woman aged 60-70 years in good health.

The CDR3 DNA is TGTGCCAGCAGTTACGCGGGGCGGATCAACTATGGCTACACCTTC. It codes for CASSYAGRINYGYTF. The genes are TRBV6-2 or TRBV6-3 and TRBJ1-2, with D tentatively TRBD1 (5 bases). Deletions cut 2 bases from V and 2 bases from J, with 12 bases between. CDR1 and CDR2 from the germline V gene are MNHEY and SVGEGT. This CDR3 spans 15 amino acids.